The 18 T cell receptor beta chains presented below share a single source sample, sequenced in a study of human CD8 memory T cell subsets. Sequencing libraries of TCR beta were made by UMI-labeled 5' RACE. TCRdb reanalyzed the 5' RACE reads, giving one entry per CDR3 protein sequence and no DNA. The sample includes under 6,000 distinct CDR3 sequences. Source material: CD8+ T cells from PBMCs. Receptors were obtained from a human donor in good health.

This clonotype is deemed medium-sized by its frequency. The V call is TRBV29-1, the J call TRBJ1-4; TCRdb picks TRBD1, but there is no DNA to check that call. The CDR3 is made up of 14 amino acids. The germline V gene has CDR1 SQVTM and CDR2 ANQGSEA. CDR3 sequence: CSVEGGPEGEKLFF.

CDR3 amino acids: CASSYIAGTSGGPQETQYF. V is TRBV6-6 and J is TRBJ2-5; the D call from TCRdb, TRBD2, cannot be confirmed without DNA. CDR1 and CDR2 (germline): MNHNY, SVGAGI (reference sequence). CDR3 length: 19 residues.

The chain employs TRBV7-6 and TRBJ2-2; checking the TCRdb D call of TRBD2 is not possible without DNA. The CDR3 is 17 amino acids. Germline CDR1 and CDR2: SGHVS and FNYEAQ. CDR3 residues: CASSLPLTRPNTGELFF.

By frequency, this clonotype is medium-sized (0.01 to 0.1%). The chain links TRBV7-8 to TRBJ2-7; the D call of TRBD1 rests on TCRdb alone, since no DNA is present to check it. This CDR3 region has 14 residues. CDR1 and CDR2 (germline): SGHVS, FQNEAQ. The CDR3 spells CASSPGTGSVEQYF.

The CDR3 sequence is CASSLRGEGRPEAFF. The chain is built from TRBV19 and TRBJ1-1. Germline CDR1 LNHDA, CDR2 SQIVND (reference sequence). The CDR3 has 15 residues.

The chain recombines TRBV6-2 or TRBV6-3 with TRBJ2-3; absent DNA, TCRdb's TRBD2 call cannot be checked. The CDR3 has 15 residues. Germline V gene sequence: CDR1 MNHEY, CDR2 SVGEGT. This CDR3 reads CASSLREDGRDTQYF.

The rearrangement uses TRBV5-6 and TRBJ1-2; the D call from TCRdb, TRBD1, cannot be confirmed without DNA. CDR1 and CDR2 (germline): SGHDT, YYEEEE. The CDR3 consists of 14 residues. CDR3 residues: CASSLGQDSYGYTF.

This chain uses TRBV5-6 with TRBJ2-1; TCRdb returns TRBD1, unconfirmable since there is no DNA. Germline V CDR1 and CDR2: SGHDT, YYEEEE. This CDR3 has 16 residues. The CDR3 spells CASSWSSGIFDYEQFF.

V gene TRBV7-9 combines with J gene TRBJ2-5. Germline lookup yields CDR1 SEHNR and CDR2 FQNEAQ (reference sequence). The CDR3 extends over 15 amino acids. CDR3 sequence reads: CASGIGLPLEETQYF.

V and J are TRBV6-4 and TRBJ1-5. CDR3 length: 15 residues. Per the germline V gene, CDR1 is MRHNA and CDR2 is SNTAGT. This CDR3 is CASKSDFYSNQPQHF.

This sequence joins TRBV19 and TRBJ1-5. The CDR3 is 14 amino acids. The germline gives CDR1 LNHDA, CDR2 SQIVND (reference sequence). The CDR3: CASSIRGYNQPQHF.

This sequence joins TRBV10-3 and TRBJ2-1. The CDR3 runs to 13 residues. Looked up from germline, CDR1 is ENHRY and CDR2 is SYGVKD. The CDR3 spells CAISADSYNEQFF.

CDR3 residues: CASSLGSGSGNTIYF. The chain recombines TRBV12-3 or TRBV12-4 with TRBJ1-3; lacking DNA, the TRBD1 call made by TCRdb goes unchecked. The CDR3 has 15 residues.

The chain combines TRBV7-9 with TRBJ2-7; TCRdb gives TRBD1 as the D gene, but with no DNA this cannot be confirmed. The germline V gene has CDR1 SEHNR and CDR2 FQNEAQ (reference sequence). The CDR3 covers 12 residues. The CDR3 region is CASSLGSLGQYF.

This sequence joins TRBV11-3 and TRBJ2-7. The CDR3 extends over 14 amino acids. Germline V gives CDR1 SGHNT, CDR2 YENEEA. CDR3 residues: CASSGRQTSYEQYF.

The V gene is TRBV29-1, the J gene TRBJ2-7; the TCRdb D gene call, TRBD2, has no DNA to confirm it. The germline gives CDR1 SQVTM, CDR2 ANQGSEA. The CDR3 has 13 amino acids. The CDR3 here is CSVSLAASYEQYF.

This rearrangement joins TRBV7-9 to TRBJ2-7; the TCRdb D gene call, TRBD2, has no DNA to confirm it. Germline V CDR1 and CDR2: SEHNR, FQNEAQ (reference sequence). The CDR3 sequence is 16 residues long. The chain's CDR3 is CASSGESGRAFYEQYF.

V usage is TRBV7-9 and J usage is TRBJ1-1; TCRdb selects TRBD1, and the lack of DNA leaves this call unchecked. There are 14 residues in the CDR3. The germline V gene encodes CDR1 SEHNR and CDR2 FQNEAQ (reference sequence). CDR3 amino acids: CASSLDAGYTEAFF.